The next 30 T cell receptor beta chains were all read from a single sample in a study of T-cell reconstitution after alpha-beta-depleted transplantation in children. Preparation of the TCRbeta library involved a method that used unique molecular identifiers. MiXCR, applied by TCRdb to the PCR reads, yields one record per CDR3 protein. The table records roughly 280,000 distinct CDR3 sequences, roughly 11% of them present only once. Sequenced material: peripheral blood, taken 180 days after TCRalphabeta/CD19-depleted stem cell transplant. The receptors derive from a male patient aged 2-9 years who had a stem cell transplant for chronic granulomatous disease, so the T cells may come from the graft donor.

This clonotype came up many times. The chain joins TRBV29-1 to TRBJ2-7; 9 positions match TRBD1. The CDR3 is made up of 17 amino acids. Germline values: CDR1 SQVTM, CDR2 ANQGSEA. After removal of 6 bases from V and 3 bases from J, the junction contained 18 bases not matched to a gene. DNA for the CDR3: TGCAGCGTGCAATCATACCCAGGACAGGGGTACATCTACGAGCAGTACTTC. Encoded protein: CSVQSYPGQGYIYEQYF.

This clonotype has ten or more counts. The chain couples TRBV20-1 to TRBJ2-3, with 8 bases that match TRBD2. Germline lookup yields CDR1 DFQATT and CDR2 SNEGSKA (reference sequence). The length of the CDR3 is 12 residues. Unmatched junction bases numbered 3, after V lost 5 bases and J lost 5 bases. The CDR3 DNA reads TGCAGTGCTGTCCTAGCGGGAGATACGCAGTATTTT. Translated: CSAVLAGDTQYF.

This clonotype was detected many times. The chain joins TRBV5-8 to TRBJ2-1, with 8 bases that match TRBD1. The V gene end was trimmed by 4 bases and the J gene end by 7 bases; junction bases not matched to a gene: 4. Germline lookup yields CDR1 SGHTS and CDR2 YDEGEE. There are 13 residues in the CDR3. The CDR3 coding sequence is TGTGCCAGCAGCCCCAGGGGGCTGAATGAGCAGTTCTTC. This sequence encodes CASSPRGLNEQFF.

Many counts were recorded for this clonotype. The chain is built from TRBV5-1 and TRBJ1-2, with D uncertain. Germline CDR1 reads SGHRS; CDR2 reads YFSETQ. This CDR3 has 15 amino acids. Trimming removed 4 bases at V and 4 bases at J, with 17 bases between. The CDR3 is CASSGVAGSPYGYTF. The CDR3 nucleotides are TGCGCCAGCAGCGGCGTGGCGGGGAGTCCCTATGGCTACACCTTC.

In the case of this clonotype: A read error may be the cause here, since a much bigger clone is one base away. The rearrangement uses TRBV20-1 and TRBJ2-7, with D maybe TRBD2 (6 bases). The CDR3 contains 15 residues. Trimming shortened V by 5 bases and J by 3 bases, and 20 bases separated the two germline ends. Germline CDR1 and CDR2: DFQATT and SNEGSKA (reference sequence). CDR3 protein: CSAYHTGLDHYEQYF. The CDR3 coding sequence is TGCAGTGCTTATCATACGGGACTGGATCACTACGAGCAGTACTTC.

This clonotype showed up many times. The chain uses TRBV15 and TRBJ2-1, with 10 bases matching TRBD2. Trimming took 4 bases from V and 0 from J; bases not matched to a gene: 15. This CDR3 has 20 amino acids. Germline-derived CDR1 and CDR2 are LNHNV and YYDKDF (reference sequence). CDR3 DNA sequence: TGTGCCACCAGCAAACACTCTTGGATCCCTAGCGGGGGCTCCTACAATGAGCAGTTCTTC. Translated: CATSKHSWIPSGGSYNEQFF.

In regard to this clonotype: A clone one base away is much larger, so this may be a read error. The chain employs TRBV12-3 or TRBV12-4 and TRBJ2-7; 10 bases are a match to TRBD1. This CDR3 has 16 residues. As DNA, the CDR3 is TGTGACAGCAGTAGGATGTCCGGGACAGGGGCCTACGAGCAGTACTTC. This translates into CDSSRMSGTGAYEQYF.

This clonotype was counted ten times or more. V gene TRBV24-1 combines with J gene TRBJ2-1; D is undetermined. CDR1 and CDR2 from the germline V gene are KGHDR and SFDVKD. The V end was cut by 3 bases, the J end by 7 bases, with 9 bases between. The CDR3 totals 13 residues. As DNA, the CDR3 is TGTGCCACCAGTGATACGGACCAGAATGAGCAGTTCTTC. Its protein product is CATSDTDQNEQFF.

This clonotype was seen a few times. The chain couples TRBV12-3 or TRBV12-4 to TRBJ1-2, with a weak D call TRBD1 (5 bases). The CDR3 runs to 14 residues. Trimming took off 5 bases at V and 4 bases at J, with 14 bases between the two ends. CDR3 protein: CASSDHGHSYGYTF. CDR3 sequence (DNA): TGTGCCAGCAGTGACCACGGACACAGCTATGGCTACACCTTC.

This clonotype was counted ten times or more. V and J are TRBV15 and TRBJ2-2, with TRBD2 identical over 9 bases. Looked up from germline, CDR1 is LNHNV and CDR2 is YYDKDF (reference sequence). V was clipped by 0 bases and J by 6 bases; unmatched bases: 14. The CDR3 is 19 amino acids. The CDR3, as DNA: TGTGCCACCAGCAGAGATTTAGCGGGAGATGGATTTGGGGCCGGGGAGCTGTTTTTT. It translates to CATSRDLAGDGFGAGELFF. The full variable domain, rest sourced from reference TRBV15 and TRBJ2-2, is DAMVIQNPRYQVTQFGKPVTLSCSQTLNHNVMYWYQQKSSQAPKLLFHYYDKDFNNEADTPDNFQSRRPNTSFCFLDIRSPGLGDTAMYLCATSRDLAGDGFGAGELFFGEGSRLTVL.

This clonotype was observed at least ten times. The V and J genes are TRBV27 and TRBJ2-7; TRBD1 might be the D (5 bases). The CDR3 has 13 amino acids. Trimming removed 0 bases at V and 6 bases at J, with 9 bases between. Germline loops: CDR1 MNHEY, CDR2 SMNVEV (reference sequence). Here the CDR3 DNA reads TGTGCCAGCAGTTTATCATCAGGGATCGAGCAGTACTTC. It encodes CASSLSSGIEQYF.

This clonotype was found many times. The chain links TRBV5-1 to TRBJ2-1; a possible D gene is TRBD2 (6 bases). In germline, CDR1 is SGHRS, CDR2 YFSETQ. The V end was cut by 0 bases, the J end by 10 bases, with 17 bases between. The CDR3 runs to 15 residues. CDR3: CASSLVRGMKWEQFF. CDR3 DNA: TGCGCCAGCAGCTTGGTCCGGGGGATGAAATGGGAGCAGTTCTTC.

This clonotype was seen at least ten times. The chain recombines TRBV5-1 with TRBJ1-1; D gene unclear. This CDR3 spans 14 amino acids. V was pared by 0 bases and J by 1 base, with 7 bases between. CDR1 SGHRS and CDR2 YFSETQ come from the germline V gene. The CDR3: CASSLDQTNTEAFF. DNA of the CDR3: TGCGCCAGCAGCTTGGACCAGACGAACACTGAAGCTTTCTTT.

The table lists this clonotype with many counts. The gene calls are TRBV12-3 or TRBV12-4 and TRBJ2-1; no clear D. The CDR3 runs to 13 residues. Trimming shortened V by 3 bases and J by 9 bases, and 12 bases separated the two germline ends. Written as DNA, the CDR3 is TGTGCCAGCAGTTTGTCAATATCCGGTGAGCAGTTCTTC. Amino acids: CASSLSISGEQFF.

This clonotype showed up many times. This chain links TRBV12-3 or TRBV12-4 with TRBJ2-3; 9 bases line up with TRBD2. CDR3 size: 12 residues. V dropped 6 bases and J dropped 8; count of bases not matched to a gene: 3. CDR3 sequence (DNA): TGTGCCAGCAGACTAGCGGGTGGTACGCAGTATTTT. Its translation is CASRLAGGTQYF.

This clonotype showed up just a few times. The rearrangement joins TRBV19 to TRBJ2-3; no clear D gene. Germline V gene lookup returns CDR1 LNHDA and CDR2 SQIVND (reference sequence). CDR3 size: 14 residues. Deletions cut 3 bases from V and 4 bases from J, with 11 bases between. CDR3 nucleotides: TGTGCCAGTAGTATGATGGCATTTCCAGATACGCAGTATTTT. Translated, it gives CASSMMAFPDTQYF.

This clonotype was observed at least ten times. The gene calls are TRBV5-1 and TRBJ2-7, with TRBD1 matching over 11 bases. This CDR3 has 16 residues. V shed 0 bases and J 6 bases; nucleotides not matched to a gene: 8. The germline CDR1 and CDR2 sequences are SGHRS and YFSETQ. The CDR3 DNA is TGCGCCAGCAGCTTGGGAACTGGGACAGGGGGACTCGAGCAGTACTTC. It is translated as CASSLGTGTGGLEQYF. The variable domain in full, with the rest retrieved from reference TRBV5-1 and TRBJ2-7, is KAGVTQTPRYLIKTRGQQVTLSCSPISGHRSVSWYQQTPGQGLQFLFEYFSETQRNKGNFPGRFSGRQFSNSRSEMNVSTLELGDSALYLCASSLGTGTGGLEQYFGPGTRLTVT.

This clonotype showed up many times. This chain links TRBV28 with TRBJ2-7; 8 bases line up with TRBD2. The CDR3 consists of 14 residues. The J segment lost 3 bases and the V segment lost 5 bases, leaving 6 bases of the junction unmatched. Germline V gives CDR1 MDHEN, CDR2 SYDVKM. CDR3: CASSGPGLVYEQYF. In DNA form, the CDR3 reads TGTGCCAGCAGTGGACCGGGACTAGTCTACGAGCAGTACTTC. The whole variable domain, remainder taken from reference TRBV28 and TRBJ2-7, is DVKVTQSSRYLVKRTGEKVFLECVQDMDHENMFWYRQDPGLGLRLIYFSYDVKMKEKGDIPEGYSVSREKKERFSLILESASTNQTSMYLCASSGPGLVYEQYFGPGTRLTVT.

The rearrangement uses TRBV3-1 and TRBJ2-1; 9 positions agree with TRBD2. CDR3 size: 17 residues. Germline V gives CDR1 LGHDT, CDR2 YNNKEL (reference sequence). Losses at the gene ends were 10 bases for V and 4 bases for J; bases not matched to a gene: 17. The CDR3 DNA is TGTGCCACCAGGTCGGTGGGGCTAGCGGGAAAATACAATGAGCAGTTCTTC. Protein sequence: CATRSVGLAGKYNEQFF.

This clonotype was seen repeatedly, ten times or more. For the CDR3, the DNA is TGTGCCAGCAGCTTAGGTAGGGTGGGCACAGATGAGCAGTTCTTC. Its protein product is CASSLGRVGTDEQFF. This chain uses TRBV7-9 with TRBJ2-1; D ambiguous. V was shortened by 1 base and J by 8 bases, with 15 bases between the two germline ends. The CDR3 is made up of 15 amino acids. Germline CDR1 reads SEHNR; CDR2 reads FQNEAQ (reference sequence). The full variable domain, with the rest looked up from reference TRBV7-9 and TRBJ2-1, is DTGVSQNPRHKITKRGQNVTFRCDPISEHNRLYWYRQTLGQGPEFLTYFQNEAQLEKSRLLSDRFSAERPKGSFSTLEIQRTEQGDSAMYLCASSLGRVGTDEQFFGPGTRLTVL.

The chain is built from TRBV20-1 and TRBJ2-7; 14 bases agree with TRBD2. This CDR3 comprises 15 residues. In germline, CDR1 is DFQATT, CDR2 SNEGSKA (reference sequence). Trimming took 6 bases from V and 3 from J; bases not matched to a gene: 7. This CDR3 is CSAHGLAGGVYEQYF. As DNA, the CDR3 is TGCAGTGCCCATGGACTAGCGGGAGGCGTCTACGAGCAGTACTTC.

This clonotype has ten or more counts. This chain joins TRBV7-2 and TRBJ2-2, with no clear D. Germline CDR1 SGHTA, CDR2 FQGNSA. The ends were cut back, 2 bases at V and 3 bases at J, with 10 bases in the middle. CDR3 length equals 15 residues. CDR3 DNA sequence: TGTGCCAGCAGCTTATCGCACTCGTACACCGGGGAGCTGTTTTTT. Its protein is CASSLSHSYTGELFF.

Many counts were recorded for this clonotype. This chain connects TRBV29-1 to TRBJ1-2; D may be TRBD1 (6 bases). V was cut by 6 bases and J by 8 bases, with 16 bases left in between. The V gene's germline CDR1 is SQVTM and CDR2 ANQGSEA. CDR3 length equals 12 residues. This CDR3 is CSVGRGLFGYTF. The DNA of the CDR3 is TGCAGCGTGGGGAGGGGGTTATTCGGCTACACCTTC.

This clonotype was observed at least ten times. The chain carries TRBV12-3 or TRBV12-4 and TRBJ1-5; no clear D gene. Trimming left V 4 bases short and J 3 bases short, with 7 bases between. CDR3 length: 13 amino acids. DNA for the CDR3: TGTGCCAGCAGTTCAGGAAACAATCAGCCCCAGCATTTT. It translates to CASSSGNNQPQHF.

This clonotype appeared many times. V is TRBV6-5 and J is TRBJ1-1; TRBD1 matches at 11 bases. From germline, CDR1 is MNHEY and CDR2 SVGAGI. CDR3 length: 14 amino acids. The V gene end was trimmed by 2 bases and the J gene end by 7 bases; junction bases not matched to a gene: 3. DNA of the CDR3: TGTGCCAGCAGTTACGGGGGACAGGGGGTTGAAGCTTTCTTT. Its translation: CASSYGGQGVEAFF.

This clonotype showed up many times. The chain combines TRBV4-3 with TRBJ2-1, with 11 bases matching TRBD2. CDR3 length: 17 amino acids. The trim removed 0 bases at V and 0 bases at J, leaving 1 base unmatched. CDR1 and CDR2 (germline): LGHNA, YSLEER. The CDR3 DNA follows: TGCGCCAGCAGCCAAGATAGCGGGGGGGTCTCCTACAATGAGCAGTTCTTC. This gives the protein CASSQDSGGVSYNEQFF.

In its sample, this clonotype was seen many times. This chain links TRBV5-1 with TRBJ2-5; perhaps D is TRBD1 or TRBD2 (5 bases each). The CDR3 loop spans 14 amino acids. Trimming shortened V by 3 bases and J by 4 bases, and 13 bases separated the two germline ends. Germline V lookup: CDR1 SGHRS, CDR2 YFSETQ. The CDR3 nucleotides are TGCGCCAGCAGCTACACCGGGGACGGAGAGACCCAGTACTTC. Protein product: CASSYTGDGETQYF.

The table lists this clonotype with many counts. The V and J genes are TRBV6-5 and TRBJ1-1; 10 positions match TRBD1. The V segment lost 6 bases and the J segment 4 bases; nucleotides outside the gene matches: 5. CDR3 length: 14 amino acids. CDR1 is MNHEY, CDR2 SVGAGI, per germline. The CDR3 DNA follows: TGTGCCAGCAGACCAGACAGGGGGCCCACTGAAGCTTTCTTT. Residues: CASRPDRGPTEAFF.

This clonotype was detected ten times or more. The chain uses TRBV11-2 and TRBJ2-5, with TRBD2 identical over 7 bases. V was clipped by 3 bases and J by 5 bases; unmatched bases: 12. The CDR3 is 16 residues long. Germline values: CDR1 SGHAT, CDR2 FQNNGV. The CDR3 loop is CASSFLRTGGGETQYF. The CDR3 coding sequence is TGTGCCAGCAGCTTCCTTCGCACGGGAGGCGGGGAGACCCAGTACTTC.

This rearrangement joins TRBV20-1 to TRBJ1-5; no clear D gene. Trimming stripped 6 bases from V and 0 bases from J, with 9 bases between. In germline, CDR1 is DFQATT, CDR2 SNEGSKA (reference sequence). The CDR3 is made up of 13 amino acids. The DNA for the CDR3 is TGCAGTGCCTTGGCAGATAGCAATCAGCCCCAGCATTTT. Protein product: CSALADSNQPQHF.